This is a list of T cell receptor beta chains from one sample in a study of control samples from healthy donors and cancer patients. Assay: immunoSEQ multiplex PCR; the TCRdb copy retains only in-frame clones and omits some. There are 98,000 or so clones in the sample; 88% occur only once, and over 13% lies in the top ten. The sample comprised blood. The receptors here all came from a woman in her 70s in good health. The CDR3 runs from the conserved cysteine through the conserved F or W. D genes are given only for firm matches. Rows give clone size only sometimes, using once, few, many, or a class for an expanded clone.

j_call v_call clone_size d_call cdr3_nt cdr3_aa
TRBJ2-7 TRBV3-1/TRBV3-2 NA NA TGTGCCAGCAGCCAATTAGATGGCTACGAGCAGTACTTC CASSQLDGYEQYF
TRBJ2-7 TRBV4-1 NA NA TGCGCCAGCAGCCAAGAGGGTCTTACCTACGAGCAGTACTTC CASSQEGLTYEQYF
TRBJ2-7 TRBV18 NA NA TGTGCCAGCTCTCTCGACTACTCCTACGAGCAGTACTTC CASSLDYSYEQYF
TRBJ1-3 TRBV24-1 NA NA TGTGCCACCAGTCGTGGGGGCTCCTCTGGAAACACCATATATTTT CATSRGGSSGNTIYF
TRBJ2-3 TRBV29-1 NA NA TGCAGCGTTGGACGGGAAGATACGCAGTATTTT CSVGREDTQYF
TRBJ1-4 TRBV24-1 NA NA TGTGCCACCAGTCACGGAGAAGAAAAACTGTTTTTT CATSHGEEKLFF
TRBJ2-5 TRBV6-5 once NA TGTGCCAGCAGTAAGGGGGACACCCAAGAGACCCAGTACTTC CASSKGDTQETQYF
TRBJ1-1 TRBV7-8 NA NA TGTGCCAGCAGCCCCTATGGAACCATGAACACTGAAGCTTTCTTT CASSPYGTMNTEAFF
TRBJ1-1 TRBV18 once NA TGTGCCAGCTCACCAGCCTTGGGAGGTACTGAAGCTTTCTTT CASSPALGGTEAFF
TRBJ2-6 TRBV7-6 once NA TGTGCCAGCAGCAAAGAACAGGGCTTCAGAGTATCTGGGGCCAACGTCCTGACTTTC CASSKEQGFRVSGANVLTF
TRBJ2-2 TRBV10-1 NA NA TGCGCCAGTACGGATAACCTGAACACCGGGGAGCTGTTTTTT CASTDNLNTGELFF
TRBJ1-2 TRBV13 NA NA TGTGCCAGCAGCTTAGGCCCCCAGGGTCAGAGAAGAAACACCTTC CASSLGPQGQRRNTF
TRBJ2-5 TRBV5-1 NA NA TGCGCCAGCAACTACGGCGGTGGAGAGACCCAGTACTTC CASNYGGGETQYF
TRBJ1-2 TRBV5-5 once NA TGTGCCAGCAGCTTGGTGCAGGCCCCTGAAGGCTACACCTTC CASSLVQAPEGYTF
TRBJ2-1 TRBV5-6 NA TRBD2 TGTGCCAGCAGTGTAGCGGGAGGGCCCTACAATGAGCAGTTCTTC CASSVAGGPYNEQFF
TRBJ2-7 TRBV9 NA NA TGTGCCAGCAGCGTAGGATGGGGGCCGTCCTACGAGCAGTACTTC CASSVGWGPSYEQYF
TRBJ2-7 TRBV7-9 NA TRBD2 TGTGCCAGCACCGTAGCGGGGAGATCCTACGAGCAGTACTTC CASTVAGRSYEQYF
TRBJ2-2 TRBV5-8 NA TRBD2 TGTGCCAGCAGCCGCGGGGGGACAATCCCCGGGGAGCTGTTTTTT CASSRGGTIPGELFF
TRBJ1-2 TRBV7-2 few NA TGTGCCAGCAGCTTAGCGCGGGTGGGCTATGGCTACACCTTC CASSLARVGYGYTF
TRBJ2-3 TRBV15 NA TRBD2 TGTGCCACCAGCAGATACCAAGCGGGAGCGCGCGTAGATACGCAGTATTTT CATSRYQAGARVDTQYF
TRBJ1-4 TRBV5-1 NA NA TGCGCCAGCAGGTCCTGGGGCCTTACTAATGAAAAACTGTTTTTT CASRSWGLTNEKLFF
TRBJ1-6 TRBV6-1 once TRBD1 TGTGCCAGCAGTGAAAAAGGGGGCCTCGCGTCTTCGCCCCTCCACTTT CASSEKGGLASSPLHF
TRBJ1-5 TRBV5-4 NA TRBD1 TGTGCCAGCAGCTTGCAGGGGGCTGGCAATCAGCCCCAGCATTTT CASSLQGAGNQPQHF